Listed below are T cell receptor beta chains from one sample, sequenced in a study of T cells in Graves' hyperthyroidism and ophthalmopathy. TCRdb itself ran the multiplex PCR reads through MiXCR, one entry per CDR3 protein. The table lists fewer than 750,000 distinct CDR3 sequences, around 45% of them singletons, with approximately 7.5% in the top ten. Source material: peripheral blood or thyroid tissue (not recorded which). Receptors originate from a woman younger than 35 with Graves' hyperthyroidism. Each CDR3 is given with its conserved first and last residue. Each record gives: D gene, clone size, V gene, J gene, CDR3 DNA, CDR3 protein. A D gene is named only where the DNA matches it firmly. Clone size appears in some rows only: once, few, many, or a class for an expanded clone.

-,many,TRBV10-3,TRBJ2-5,TGTGCCATCAGTGCGGGACGGACCGAGACCCAGTACTTC,CAISAGRTETQYF
TRBD2,many,TRBV20-1,TRBJ2-5,TGCAGTGCTCCCGGACTAGCGGGAGGCCAGGAGGAGACCCAGTACTTC,CSAPGLAGGQEETQYF
TRBD1,many,TRBV7-2,TRBJ2-7,TGTGCCAGCAGTTTTACCGGGACAGGGATGGGGGAGCAGTACTTC,CASSFTGTGMGEQYF
TRBD1,few,TRBV6-5,TRBJ1-3,TGTGCCAGCAGAATAACAGGGGGCGCTGGAAACACCATATATTTT,CASRITGGAGNTIYF
-,-,TRBV4-1,TRBJ1-1,TGCGCCAGCAGCCAAGACGTCCGGTCCACTGAAGCTTTCTTT,CASSQDVRSTEAFF
TRBD2,few,TRBV27,TRBJ2-7,TGTGCCAGCAGTTTAGGGTCTAGCGGGTTCTACGAGCAGTACTTC,CASSLGSSGFYEQYF
-,many,TRBV6-5,TRBJ1-2,TGTGCCAGCAGTGTTGGGGGACTCTACGGCTACACCTTC,CASSVGGLYGYTF
-,-,TRBV27,TRBJ2-7,TGTGCCAGCACCGGTCAGGTAGGGCACGAGCAGTACTTC,CASTGQVGHEQYF
-,-,TRBV7-2,TRBJ2-7,TGTGCCAGCAGCCATGACGGATTTACCGGGGAGCAGTACTTC,CASSHDGFTGEQYF
-,once,TRBV29-1,TRBJ1-1,TGCAGCGTTCACGGACAGATCGACACTGAAGCTTTCTTT,CSVHGQIDTEAFF
-,-,TRBV12-5,TRBJ1-5,TGTGCTAGGGTTAACAGCTATAGCAATCAGCCCCAGCATTTT,CARVNSYSNQPQHF
TRBD1,-,TRBV27,TRBJ2-5,TGTGCCACCCAGGGGGCGGATAGCAATCAGCCCCAGTACTTC,CATQGADSNQPQYF
TRBD1,-,TRBV5-6,TRBJ1-1,TGTGCCTGGAGTAAGCACCAGGGGGCTTCAGCTTTCTTT,CAWSKHQGASAFF
-,few,TRBV19,TRBJ2-3,TGTGCCAGTAGTGCAACCTCTAGCACAGATACGCAGTATTTT,CASSATSSTDTQYF
-,many,TRBV20-1,TRBJ2-7,TGCAGTGCTAGTACGGGATTGGAAGAGCAGTACTTC,CSASTGLEEQYF
-,-,TRBV7-2,TRBJ2-7,TGTGCCAGCAGCTTAGCCCGGGCTTCCGAGCAGTACTTC,CASSLARASEQYF
-,many,TRBV7-9,TRBJ2-5,TGTGCCAGCAGCTCATCGGGGTATAAAGAGACCCAGTACTTC,CASSSSGYKETQYF
TRBD2,few,TRBV27,TRBJ2-5,TGTGCCAGCAGTTTATCGTTGGGGGGGGGGGAGACCCAGTACTTC,CASSLSLGGGETQYF
-,-,TRBV7-9,TRBJ1-5,TGTGCCAGCAGCTTATTAGGGGTCAATCAGCTTCAGCATTTT,CASSLLGVNQLQHF
-,-,TRBV30,TRBJ1-2,TGTGCCTGGAGTGTACGTAGGGGGAGACTCTATGGCTACACCTTC,CAWSVRRGRLYGYTF
-,-,TRBV7-9,TRBJ1-2,TGTGCCAGCAGCCCGATGGACATTGAGAGCTATGGCTACACCTTC,CASSPMDIESYGYTF
-,many,TRBV7-2,TRBJ1-5,TGTGCCAGCAGCTTAGGCAGGGGTCAGCCCCAGCATTTT,CASSLGRGQPQHF
TRBD1,-,TRBV24-1,TRBJ1-1,TGTGCCACCAGATTCCCACGGACAGGGTCCACTGAAGCTTTCTTT,CATRFPRTGSTEAFF
TRBD1,many,TRBV7-9,TRBJ2-7,TGTGCCAGCAGCTTTCAAGAGGGACAGAAATACGAGCAGTACTTC,CASSFQEGQKYEQYF
TRBD1,few,TRBV10-3,TRBJ1-2,TGTGCCATCAGTGAGTCGTGGGAACAGGGGGCGTATGGCTACACCTTC,CAISESWEQGAYGYTF
-,-,TRBV5-1,TRBJ2-1,TGCGCCAGCAGCTTGGCCGGGGGGCCAGCAGGGGATGAGCAGTTCTTC,CASSLAGGPAGDEQFF
TRBD1,many,TRBV18,TRBJ1-1,TGTGCCAGCTCACCCGGGACAGGGAGGGCTGAAGCTTTCTTT,CASSPGTGRAEAFF